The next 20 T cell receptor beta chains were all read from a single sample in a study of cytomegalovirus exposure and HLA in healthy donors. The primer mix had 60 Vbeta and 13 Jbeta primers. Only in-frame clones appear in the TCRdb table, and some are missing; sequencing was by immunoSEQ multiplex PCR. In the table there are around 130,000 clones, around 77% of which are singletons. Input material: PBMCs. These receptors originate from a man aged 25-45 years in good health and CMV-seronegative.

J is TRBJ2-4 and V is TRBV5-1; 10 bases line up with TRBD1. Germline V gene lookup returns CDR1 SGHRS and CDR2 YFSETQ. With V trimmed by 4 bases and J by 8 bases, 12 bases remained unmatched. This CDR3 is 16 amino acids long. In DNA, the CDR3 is TGCGCCAGCAGCCCTCAGGCACGACAGGGGGCCTACATTCAGTACTTC. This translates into CASSPQARQGAYIQYF.

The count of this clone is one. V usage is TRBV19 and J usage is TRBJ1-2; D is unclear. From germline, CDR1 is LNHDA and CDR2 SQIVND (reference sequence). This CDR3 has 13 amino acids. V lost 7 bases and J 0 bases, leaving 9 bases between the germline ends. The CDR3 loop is CASIGGPNYGYTF. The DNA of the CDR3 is TGTGCCAGTATCGGCGGTCCTAACTATGGCTACACCTTC.

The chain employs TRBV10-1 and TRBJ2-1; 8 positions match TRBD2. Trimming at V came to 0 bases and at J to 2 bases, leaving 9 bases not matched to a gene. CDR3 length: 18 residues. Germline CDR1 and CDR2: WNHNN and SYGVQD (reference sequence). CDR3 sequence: CASSESPLAREAYNEQFF. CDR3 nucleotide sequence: TGCGCCAGCAGTGAGTCTCCTCTAGCGCGGGAGGCCTACAATGAGCAGTTCTTC.

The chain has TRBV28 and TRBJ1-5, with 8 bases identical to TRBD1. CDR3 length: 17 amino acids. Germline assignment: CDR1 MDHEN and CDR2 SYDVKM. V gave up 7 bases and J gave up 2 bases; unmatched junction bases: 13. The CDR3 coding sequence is TGTGCCAGCACGGGACAGGTCATGCGGAGGGGCAATCAGCCCCAGCATTTT. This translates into CASTGQVMRRGNQPQHF. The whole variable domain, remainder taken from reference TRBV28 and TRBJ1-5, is DVKVTQSSRYLVKRTGEKVFLECVQDMDHENMFWYRQDPGLGLRLIYFSYDVKMKEKGDIPEGYSVSREKKERFSLILESASTNQTSMYLCASTGQVMRRGNQPQHFGDGTRLSIL.

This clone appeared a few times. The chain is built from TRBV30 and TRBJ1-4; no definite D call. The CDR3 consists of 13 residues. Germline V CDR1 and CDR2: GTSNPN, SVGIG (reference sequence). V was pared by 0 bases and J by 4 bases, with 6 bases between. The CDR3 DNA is TGTGCCTGGAGTGTCAGTTTTAATGAAAAACTGTTTTTT. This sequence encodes CAWSVSFNEKLFF.

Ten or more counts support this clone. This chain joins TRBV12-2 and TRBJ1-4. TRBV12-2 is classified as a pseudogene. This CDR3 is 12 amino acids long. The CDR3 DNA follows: TGTGCAAGTAGGGAGGGTAATGAAAAACTGTTTTTT. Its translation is CASREGNEKLFF.

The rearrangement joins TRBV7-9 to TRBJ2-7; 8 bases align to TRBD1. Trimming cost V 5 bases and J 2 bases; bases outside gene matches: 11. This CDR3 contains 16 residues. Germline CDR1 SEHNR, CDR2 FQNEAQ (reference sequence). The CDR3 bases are TGTGCCAGCAGCGAGCGCCAGGGGGCAGGGACCTACGAGCAGTACTTC. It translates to CASSERQGAGTYEQYF.

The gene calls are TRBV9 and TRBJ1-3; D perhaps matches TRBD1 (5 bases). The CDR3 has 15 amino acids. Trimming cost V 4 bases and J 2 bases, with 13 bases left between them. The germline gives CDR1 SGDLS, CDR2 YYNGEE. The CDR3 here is CASSLWSGAGNTIYF. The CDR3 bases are TGTGCCAGCAGCCTCTGGTCGGGGGCTGGAAACACCATATATTTT.

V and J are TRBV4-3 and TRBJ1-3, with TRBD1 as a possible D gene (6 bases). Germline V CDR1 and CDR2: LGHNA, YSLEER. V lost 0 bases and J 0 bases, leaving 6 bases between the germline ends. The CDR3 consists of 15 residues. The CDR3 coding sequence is TGCGCCAGCAGCCAAGAAGGGGGCTCTGGAAACACCATATATTTT. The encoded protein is CASSQEGGSGNTIYF.

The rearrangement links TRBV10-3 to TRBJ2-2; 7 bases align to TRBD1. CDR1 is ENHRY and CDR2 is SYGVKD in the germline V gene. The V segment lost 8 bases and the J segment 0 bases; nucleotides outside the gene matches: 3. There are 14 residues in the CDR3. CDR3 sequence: CAIRDSTNTGELFF. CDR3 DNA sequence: TGTGCCATCCGGGACAGCACGAACACCGGGGAGCTGTTTTTT.

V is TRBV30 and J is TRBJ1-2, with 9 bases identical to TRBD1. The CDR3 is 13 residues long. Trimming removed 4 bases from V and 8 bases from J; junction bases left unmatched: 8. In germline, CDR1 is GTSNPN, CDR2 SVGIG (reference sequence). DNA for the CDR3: TGTGCCTGGATCCGGACAGGGGAAGGCGGCTACACCTTC. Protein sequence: CAWIRTGEGGYTF.

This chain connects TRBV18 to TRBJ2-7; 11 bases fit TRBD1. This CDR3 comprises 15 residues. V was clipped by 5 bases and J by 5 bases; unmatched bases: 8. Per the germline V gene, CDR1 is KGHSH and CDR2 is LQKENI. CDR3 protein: CASSDRTGGKDEQYF. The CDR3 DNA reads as TGTGCCAGCTCAGACCGGACAGGGGGCAAAGACGAGCAGTACTTC.

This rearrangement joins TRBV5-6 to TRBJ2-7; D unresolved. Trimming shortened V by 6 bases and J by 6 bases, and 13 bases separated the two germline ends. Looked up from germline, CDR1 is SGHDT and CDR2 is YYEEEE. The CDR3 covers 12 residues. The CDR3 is CASNGPSGEQYF. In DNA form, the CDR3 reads TGTGCCAGCAACGGCCCTTCGGGCGAGCAGTACTTC.

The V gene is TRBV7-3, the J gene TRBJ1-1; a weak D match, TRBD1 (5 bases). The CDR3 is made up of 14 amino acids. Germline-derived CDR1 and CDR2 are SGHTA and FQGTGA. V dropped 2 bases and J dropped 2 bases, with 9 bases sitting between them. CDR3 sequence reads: CASSLLGPNTEAFF. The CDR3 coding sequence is TGTGCCAGCAGCTTACTGGGGCCAAACACTGAAGCTTTCTTT.

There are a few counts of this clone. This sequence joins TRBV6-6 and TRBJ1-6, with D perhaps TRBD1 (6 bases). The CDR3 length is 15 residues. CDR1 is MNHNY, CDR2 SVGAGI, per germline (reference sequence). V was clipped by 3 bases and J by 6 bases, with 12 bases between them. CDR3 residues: CASSYFGRGNSPLHF. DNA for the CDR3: TGTGCCAGCAGTTATTTTGGCAGGGGTAATTCACCCCTCCACTTT.

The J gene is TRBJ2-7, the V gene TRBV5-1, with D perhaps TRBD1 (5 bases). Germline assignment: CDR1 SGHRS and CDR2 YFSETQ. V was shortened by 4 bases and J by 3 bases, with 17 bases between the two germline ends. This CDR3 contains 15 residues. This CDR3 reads CASSQGQGRFYEQYF. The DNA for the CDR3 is TGCGCCAGCAGCCAGGGCCAGGGCAGATTCTACGAGCAGTACTTC.

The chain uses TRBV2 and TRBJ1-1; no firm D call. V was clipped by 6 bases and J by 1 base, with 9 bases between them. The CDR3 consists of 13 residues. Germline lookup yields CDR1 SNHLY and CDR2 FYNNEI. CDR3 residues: CASSSTRNTEAFF. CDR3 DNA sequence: TGTGCCAGCAGCAGTACAAGGAACACTGAAGCTTTCTTT.

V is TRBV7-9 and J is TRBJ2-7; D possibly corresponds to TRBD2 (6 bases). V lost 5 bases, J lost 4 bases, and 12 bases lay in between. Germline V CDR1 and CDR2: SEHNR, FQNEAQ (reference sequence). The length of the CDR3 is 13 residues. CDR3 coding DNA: TGTGCCAGCAGCCCGCGGGACGGGTACGAGCAGTACTTC. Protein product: CASSPRDGYEQYF.

The CDR3 bases are TGTGCCAGCAGCTTGGGCGGGGCGCTAGATGAGCAGTTCTTC. Residues: CASSLGGALDEQFF. The gene calls are TRBV5-6 and TRBJ2-1; D is possibly TRBD2 (6 bases). CDR1 and CDR2 (germline): SGHDT, YYEEEE. The CDR3 is made up of 14 amino acids. V dropped 0 bases and J dropped 8 bases, with 12 bases sitting between them.

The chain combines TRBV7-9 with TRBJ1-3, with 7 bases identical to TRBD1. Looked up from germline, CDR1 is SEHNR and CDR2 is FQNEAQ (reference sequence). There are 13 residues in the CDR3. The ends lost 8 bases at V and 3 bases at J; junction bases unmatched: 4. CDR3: CASEPGGGNTIYF. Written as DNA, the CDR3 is TGTGCCAGCGAGCCAGGGGGTGGAAACACCATATATTTT.